Here is one TCR beta chain with its context. Selected positively for CCR7 and CD45RO-negative, naive CD8 cells excluded terminally differentiated effector memory CD45RA+ cells. The data were obtained in a study of shared clonotypes between healthy human individuals. Study at large: CD8 memory received one plate per donor, CD8 naive two, CD4 memory three and CD4 naive three.

Template for every sorted-subset replicate PCR totaled around 200 ng DNA, roughly 30,000 T cell genomes. TCRdb keeps only in-frame clones here, not all; method: immunoSEQ multiplex PCR. This table holds some 2.1 million clones, 85% to 95% found once. The sequenced material came from naive CD8+ T cells sorted from blood. The TCR sequence derives from a young man in good health.

The CDR3 DNA sequence: TGTGCCAGCAGGGGATTCGACAGGGGAGACTATGGCTACACCTTC. Translation gives CASRGFDRGDYGYTF. The chain is built from TRBV6-5 and TRBJ1-2; 8 nucleotides agree with TRBD1. Germline loops: CDR1 MNHEY, CDR2 SVGAGI. Losses at the gene ends were 6 bases for V and 3 bases for J; bases not matched to a gene: 9. The CDR3 sequence is 15 residues long.